Listed below are T cell receptor beta chains from one sample, sequenced in a study of cytotoxic CD8 clonotypes in ibrutinib-treated CLL. Assay: immunoSEQ multiplex PCR; the TCRdb copy retains only in-frame clones and omits some. This sample carries around 150,000 clones, roughly four fifths of them seen once, and the ten largest clones take roughly 2%. Here the sequenced sample was PBMCs, taken after 12 months of ibrutinib treatment. All receptors derive from a human donor with chronic lymphocytic leukemia. Both conserved end residues are part of each CDR3. A D gene is named only where the DNA matches it firmly. A clone size is listed for some rows: how often the clone was seen (once, few, many), or a class if it is expanded.

clone size,D gene,V gene,J gene,CDR3 DNA,CDR3 protein
NA,TRBD1,TRBV4-2,TRBJ1-1,TGTGCCAGCAGCCAAGCCGGGACAGCGAACACTGAAGCTTTCTTT,CASSQAGTANTEAFF
NA,TRBD2,TRBV29-1,TRBJ2-7,TGCAGCGTTGAAGAACGCGAGCGGGAGGGCCTTGGCGAGCAGTACTTC,CSVEEREREGLGEQYF
NA,NA,TRBV5-4,TRBJ2-5,TGTGCCAGCAGCTTAGGGAGAGGCCAAGAGGCCCAGTACTTC,CASSLGRGQEAQYF
once,NA,TRBV9,TRBJ1-4,TGTGCCAGCAGCGTAGGAGTTGCAACTAATGAAAAACTGTTTTTT,CASSVGVATNEKLFF
NA,NA,TRBV2,TRBJ1-2,TGTGCCAGCAGACAGGGTGAAAACTATGGCTACACCTTC,CASRQGENYGYTF
NA,NA,TRBV10-3,TRBJ1-1,TGTGCCATCAGAGAACAATACACTGAAGCTTTCTTT,CAIREQYTEAFF
NA,NA,TRBV5-6,TRBJ2-1,TGTGCCAGCAGCTTGGTGGATCTAGATGAGCAGTTCTTC,CASSLVDLDEQFF
NA,NA,TRBV28,TRBJ1-5,TGTGCCAGCAGTTTAGTGTATAGCAATCAGCCCCAGCATTTT,CASSLVYSNQPQHF
few,NA,TRBV5-6,TRBJ2-5,TGTGCCAGCAGAGATGTTATGGGTACCAACCCAGAGACCCAGTACTTC,CASRDVMGTNPETQYF
once,NA,TRBV9,TRBJ1-1,TGTGCCAGCAGCGTATCGGTCGGGGGGTGGGACACTGAAGCTTTCTTT,CASSVSVGGWDTEAFF
few,TRBD1,TRBV18,TRBJ2-1,TGTGCCAGCTCCCCGCTGAGGCAGGGGGTTTTCTTC,CASSPLRQGVFF
once,NA,TRBV28,TRBJ1-2,TGTGCCAGCAGTTCTCCGACAGGTTCTAACTATGGCTACACCTTC,CASSSPTGSNYGYTF
NA,TRBD1,TRBV6-1,TRBJ2-5,TGTGCCAGCAGTGTAAACAGGGGGCAGGAGACCCAGTACTTC,CASSVNRGQETQYF
NA,NA,TRBV7-2,TRBJ1-2,TGTGCCAGCAGCTTAGTTGCTGGCGCTAACTATGGCTACACCTTC,CASSLVAGANYGYTF
NA,TRBD1,TRBV9,TRBJ1-1,TGTGCCAGCAGCACCCGGACAGGGGGCTCCACTGAAGCTTTCTTT,CASSTRTGGSTEAFF
NA,NA,TRBV7-2,TRBJ2-1,TGTGCCAGCAGCTTATACAATCCTTATAGGCAGTTCTTC,CASSLYNPYRQFF
few,NA,TRBV10-3,TRBJ2-7,TGTGCCACGACGACATCCTACGAGCAGTACTTC,CATTTSYEQYF
NA,NA,TRBV27,TRBJ1-6,TGTGCCAGCACCTTCCAAGGGTTTGCTTCACCCCTCCACTTT,CASTFQGFASPLHF
NA,NA,TRBV7-3,TRBJ1-1,TGTGCCAGCAGCCCCGGACGCTGGGGCACTGAAGCTTTCTTT,CASSPGRWGTEAFF
NA,NA,TRBV2,TRBJ1-5,TGTGCCAGCAGTGATGAATCGAGGGATAATCAGCCCCAGCATTTT,CASSDESRDNQPQHF
NA,NA,TRBV30,TRBJ1-5,TGTGCCTGGATATGCGACAGGTTCAGGATTCAGCCCCAGCATTTT,CAWICDRFRIQPQHF
NA,NA,TRBV7-9,TRBJ1-1,TGTGCCAGCAGCGCAAACACTGAAGCTTTCTTT,CASSANTEAFF
NA,TRBD1,TRBV7-7,TRBJ2-2,TGTGCCAGCAGCACCGGGACAGGGGGATTAAACACCGGGGAGCTGTTTTTT,CASSTGTGGLNTGELFF
NA,NA,TRBV28,TRBJ1-1,TGTGCCAGCAGTTTCGGGGGAACAGGGTTAGCTTTCTTT,CASSFGGTGLAFF
NA,TRBD1,TRBV6-5,TRBJ2-7,TGTGCCAGCAGTTACTCGAGGAACAGGGGGACCTACGAGCAGTACTTC,CASSYSRNRGTYEQYF
NA,NA,TRBV28,TRBJ2-4,TGTGCCAGCAGACGATCCACAGGGCCCTTAGCCAAAAACATTCAGTACTTC,CASRRSTGPLAKNIQYF
NA,NA,TRBV27,TRBJ1-2,TGTGCCAGCAAAGGAGAAACTAACTATGGCTACACCTTC,CASKGETNYGYTF
NA,TRBD1,TRBV4-3,TRBJ2-5,TGCGCCAGCAGCCAAGGGACAGGGAGTGTCAGAGAGACCCAGTACTTC,CASSQGTGSVRETQYF
NA,NA,TRBV28,TRBJ1-4,TGTGCCAGCAGTTTAATCTCAACTAATGAAAAACTGTTTTTT,CASSLISTNEKLFF